There are many counts of the clone carrying this T cell receptor (beta chain). Those patients picked for sequencing had displayed CD8+CD57+ cell expansion on flow cytometry. This sample was included in a study of CD8+CD57+ T cells in acquired aplastic anemia. The template used for profiling TCR beta VDJ and CDR3 was genomic DNA. TCRdb itself ran the reads through MiXCR, one entry per CDR3 protein. This sample has about 150,000 distinct CDR3 sequences; 52% occur once, and the top ten carry approximately 12%. Sequencing was carried out using sorted CD4+, CD8+, or CD8+CD57+ T cells (not recorded which) from PBMCs. This TCR derives from a human donor with aplastic anemia.

This CDR3 is CASQARSGNEQFF. CDR3 in DNA: TGCGCCAGCCAAGCCCGGTCCGGCAATGAGCAGTTCTTC. The chain employs TRBV4-3 and TRBJ2-1; unclear D gene. V was cut by 8 bases and J by 6 bases, with 14 bases left in between. There are 13 residues in the CDR3. Per germline, CDR1 LGHNA and CDR2 YSLEER.